This T cell receptor beta chain is drawn from a study of siplizumab effects on memory and regulatory T cells. General study points: Naive T cells appeared more varied than memory cells and looked like key alloresponse contributors. The drug siplizumab significantly decreased the alloreactive sequences that could be traced to unstimulated CD4+ memory cells. The Treg-derived share of mappable alloreactive CD4+ clones averaged about 68% with siplizumab and 26.9% in controls.

Turning to this clone: Its cognate antigen is unknown.

Method: immunoSEQ multiplex PCR; TCRdb's copy keeps in-frame clones and lacks some. The top ten hold under 0.7% of the sample, which has some 100,000 clones, 94% seen once. CDR1 SQVTM and CDR2 ANQGSEA come from the germline V gene. With 5 bases removed from V and 3 bases from J, the gap between germline ends came to 10 bases. The CDR3 spans 13 residues. This TCR derives from a human donor in good health. The V gene is TRBV29-1, the J gene TRBJ1-4; possibly TRBD1 for D (5 bases). The sequenced material came from Tregs sorted from blood. CDR3 in amino acids: CSVKRGPNEKLFF. CDR3 nucleotides: TGCAGCGTTAAAAGGGGCCCTAATGAAAAACTGTTTTTT.